The 3 T cell receptor beta chains presented below share a single source sample, sequenced in a study of regulatory T cells in long-lasting Graves disease. The time point is: newly diagnosed GD, antithyroid drugs for less than 3 months. The authors made the TCR library using RNA they extracted from PBMCs. Construction of TCR beta libraries relied on iRepertoire HTBI primers and on Arm-PCR targeting CDR3 regions. TCRdb independently ran MiXCR on the multiplex PCR reads; one entry per CDR3 protein. The table has some 250,000 distinct CDR3 sequences, 18% seen once. The data were also submitted as part of a second study, on T cells in Graves' hyperthyroidism and ophthalmopathy.

The material was peripheral blood mononuclear cells (PBMCs), obtained at new diagnosis, from a patient treated with antithyroid drugs. These receptors all stem from a woman in her twenties or thirties with Graves disease.

This clonotype was seen ten or more times. The V gene is TRBV7-2, the J gene TRBJ2-1, with D perhaps matching TRBD1 (6 bases). V was clipped by 4 bases and J by 3 bases, with 10 bases between them. Per the germline V gene, CDR1 is SGHTA and CDR2 is FQGNSA. The CDR3 covers 14 residues. The CDR3 protein is CASSSGTNYNEQFF. The CDR3 coding sequence is TGTGCCAGCAGCTCCGGGACAAACTACAATGAGCAGTTCTTC.

This clonotype has more than one count but fewer than ten. The V gene is TRBV4-1, the J gene TRBJ2-3; 13 bases fit TRBD2. The J segment lost 5 bases and the V segment lost 4 bases, leaving 3 bases of the junction unmatched. From germline, CDR1 is MGHRA and CDR2 YSYEKL. CDR3 size: 15 residues. CDR3 protein: CASSRTSGGRDTQYF. The CDR3 DNA is TGCGCCAGCAGCCGGACTAGCGGGGGACGAGATACGCAGTATTTT.

This clonotype was detected many times. The V and J genes are TRBV2 and TRBJ1-1; D may be TRBD1 (5 bases). The CDR3 loop spans 14 amino acids. Trimming shortened V by 4 bases and J by 6 bases, and 15 bases separated the two germline ends. CDR1 and CDR2 (germline): SNHLY, FYNNEI. CDR3 sequence: CASSGMRTGPEAFF. The CDR3, as DNA: TGTGCCAGCAGTGGGATGAGGACGGGGCCTGAAGCTTTCTTT. The variable domain in full, completed from reference TRBV2 and TRBJ1-1, reads EPEVTQTPSHQVTQMGQEVILRCVPISNHLYFYWYRQILGQKVEFLVSFYNNEISEKSEIFDDQFSVERPDGSNFTLKIRSTKLEDSAMYFCASSGMRTGPEAFFGQGTRLTVV.